The 14 T cell receptor beta chains below all came from one sample that was sequenced in a study of Graves' ophthalmopathy and Graves' hyperthyroidism. Amplification of TCR beta CDR3 regions used RNA transcripts. Second-round multiplex PCR followed a first-round RT-PCR using HTBI primers. TCRdb re-derived calls from the multiplex PCR reads in MiXCR, one entry per CDR3 protein. This sample has 350,000 to 450,000 distinct CDR3 sequences, with approximately 20% found just once. The sequenced sample consisted of peripheral blood. Every receptor here comes from a woman aged 18 to 35 with Graves' ophthalmopathy.

This clonotype showed up many times. The chain carries TRBV6-2 or TRBV6-3 and TRBJ2-7; 7 bases align to TRBD1. This CDR3 region has 13 residues. Trimming at V came to 5 bases and at J to 6 bases, leaving 7 bases not matched to a gene. Per germline, CDR1 MNHEY and CDR2 SVGEGT. CDR3 sequence: CASSQGTAPEQYF. The DNA for the CDR3 is TGTGCCAGCAGTCAGGGGACAGCCCCCGAGCAGTACTTC.

The sample holds many counts of this clonotype. J is TRBJ1-1 and V is TRBV6-4; D call uncertain. Trimming took off 2 bases at V and 0 bases at J, with 4 bases between the two ends. This CDR3 comprises 13 residues. In germline, CDR1 is MRHNA, CDR2 SNTAGT. The CDR3, as DNA: TGTGCCAGCAGTGACAACATGAACACTGAAGCTTTCTTT. Protein: CASSDNMNTEAFF.

This clonotype was found many times. The rearrangement uses TRBV7-3 and TRBJ2-6, with unresolved D. This CDR3 is 15 amino acids long. The germline gives CDR1 SGHTA, CDR2 FQGTGA. Trimming cost V 0 bases and J 0 bases, with 3 bases left between them. CDR3 residues: CASSLTPSGANVLTF. CDR3 in DNA: TGTGCCAGCAGCTTAACCCCCTCTGGGGCCAACGTCCTGACTTTC.

V is TRBV6-1 and J is TRBJ2-3, with TRBD2 as a possible D gene (5 bases). V was shortened by 6 bases and J by 0 bases, with 10 bases between the two germline ends. This CDR3 spans 14 amino acids. Germline lookup yields CDR1 MNHNS and CDR2 SASEGT. The CDR3 nucleotides read TGTGCCAGCAGAGTAGAGGGAAGCACAGATACGCAGTATTTT. Its protein is CASRVEGSTDTQYF.

There are many counts of this clonotype. The rearrangement uses TRBV28 and TRBJ1-5; D unclear. The V gene's germline CDR1 is MDHEN and CDR2 SYDVKM. V lost 2 bases and J 4 bases, leaving 3 bases between the germline ends. The CDR3 is made up of 12 amino acids. CDR3 coding DNA: TGTGCCAGCAGTTTAAGGAATCAGCCCCAGCATTTT. Translation gives CASSLRNQPQHF.

The V call is TRBV20-1, the J call TRBJ2-2; D perhaps matches TRBD2 (6 bases). CDR1 is DFQATT, CDR2 SNEGSKA, per germline (reference sequence). This CDR3 region has 14 residues. The ends were cut back, 5 bases at V and 0 bases at J, with 10 bases in the middle. This CDR3 reads CSAGGLPNTGELFF. The CDR3 bases are TGCAGTGCTGGGGGACTGCCGAACACCGGGGAGCTGTTTTTT.

This clonotype showed up many times. The CDR3 nucleotides are TGTGCCAGCAGCGGCGTAGTACTGGCCCCTAACACCGGGGAGCTGTTTTTT. Protein: CASSGVVLAPNTGELFF. The chain recombines TRBV6-4 with TRBJ2-2; no clear D. The CDR3 has 17 amino acids. In germline, CDR1 is MRHNA, CDR2 SNTAGT. The ends were cut back, 6 bases at V and 2 bases at J, with 19 bases in the middle.

This clonotype was observed at least ten times. The chain employs TRBV6-1 and TRBJ2-7, with D perhaps matching TRBD1 (6 bases). Trimming took 2 bases from V and 0 from J, leaving 11 bases between them. CDR1 is MNHNS and CDR2 is SASEGT in the germline V gene. The CDR3 extends over 15 amino acids. CDR3 loop: CASSERDTSSYEQYF. The CDR3, as DNA: TGTGCCAGCAGTGAACGGGACACAAGCTCCTACGAGCAGTACTTC.

This clonotype was observed many times. This CDR3 reads CASSQTPREQYF. DNA for the CDR3: TGTGCCAGCAGTCAGACTCCGAGGGAGCAGTACTTC. The chain joins TRBV16 to TRBJ2-7, with D unclear. The CDR3 totals 12 residues. The V and J ends lost 6 bases and 7 bases respectively, with 13 bases between them. The germline gives CDR1 KGHSY, CDR2 FQNENV.

This clonotype showed up many times. This chain uses TRBV29-1 with TRBJ2-7, with D perhaps being TRBD1 or TRBD2 (5 bases each). The CDR3 is 13 residues long. The germline V and J ends were trimmed by 6 bases and 3 bases, with 15 bases remaining between them. Per the germline V gene, CDR1 is SQVTM and CDR2 is ANQGSEA. Here the CDR3 DNA reads TGCAGCGTGCCGGGACGCCCAAACTACGAGCAGTACTTC. Its protein product is CSVPGRPNYEQYF.

There are many counts of this clonotype. The chain combines TRBV30 with TRBJ2-5, with 9 bases that match TRBD2. V trimming: 0 bases; J trimming: 5 bases; junction bases outside the gene matches: 7. Germline values: CDR1 GTSNPN, CDR2 SVGIG (reference sequence). The CDR3 covers 15 residues. As DNA, the CDR3 is TGTGCCTGGAGTGTGGCGCTAGCGGGAAGCGAGACCCAGTACTTC. This gives the protein CAWSVALAGSETQYF.

The V and J genes are TRBV19 and TRBJ2-2, with 9 bases aligning to TRBD2. The CDR3 contains 17 residues. With V trimmed by 7 bases and J by 3 bases, 12 bases remained unmatched. Germline V CDR1 and CDR2: LNHDA, SQIVND (reference sequence). CDR3 in amino acids: CASTRGSGRWDTGELFF. CDR3 coding DNA: TGTGCCAGTACTAGGGGTAGCGGGAGATGGGACACCGGGGAGCTGTTTTTT.

This clonotype was recorded many times. V gene TRBV6-5 combines with J gene TRBJ2-7; D is undetermined. Germline V CDR1 and CDR2: MNHEY, SVGAGI. V was shortened by 6 bases and J by 3 bases, with 9 bases between the two germline ends. This CDR3 has 12 amino acids. CDR3 DNA sequence: TGTGCCAGCAGGGGCGCTGACTACGAGCAGTACTTC. This codes for CASRGADYEQYF.

This clonotype was seen ten or more times. The rearrangement joins TRBV9 to TRBJ1-3, with a tentative D call TRBD1 (5 bases). The V gene lost 0 bases and the J gene lost 0 bases, with 7 bases spanning the gap. From germline, CDR1 is SGDLS and CDR2 YYNGEE. The length of the CDR3 is 15 residues. The CDR3 loop reads CASSVGQYSGNTIYF. The CDR3 DNA is TGTGCCAGCAGCGTAGGACAGTACTCTGGAAACACCATATATTTT.